The 3 T cell receptor beta chains below come from one sample, sequenced in a study of T cells in Graves' hyperthyroidism and ophthalmopathy (dated by TCRdb to between 2019 and 2020). To prepare the library, multiplex PCR was applied. Sequencing instrument: Illumina HiSeq 2000. The TCR beta CDR3 regions were amplified from RNA transcripts. A first-round RT-PCR of the TCR CDR3 used the HTBI primer set with the Qiagen OneStep RT-PCR kit. TCRdb cleaned the public reads at Q25 with fastp, built clones with MiXCR and kept in-frame beta chains. Each entry merges the rows of one CDR3 protein and shows their most common DNA and genes. For this sample the table gives approximately 400,000 distinct CDR3 sequences, of which more than 20% were detected only once. The ten biggest clones cover more than 60% of the sample. Sequenced material: blood. These receptors were obtained from a man aged 45-65 years with Graves' hyperthyroidism.

V is TRBV6-9 and J is TRBJ2-2, with D perhaps TRBD1 or TRBD2 (5 bases each). Germline values: CDR1 MNHGY, CDR2 SVAAGI. The length of the CDR3 is 16 residues. Trimming removed 4 bases at V and 2 bases at J, with 14 bases between. CDR3 DNA: TGTGCCAGCAGTTTTCGGGACCCTTACAACACCGGGGAGCTGTTTTTT. Amino acids: CASSFRDPYNTGELFF.

This clonotype was observed a few times. V gene TRBV27 combines with J gene TRBJ2-1; D is unclear. The V and J ends lost 8 bases and 8 bases respectively, with 13 bases between them. Looked up from germline, CDR1 is MNHEY and CDR2 is SMNVEV (reference sequence). There are 12 residues in the CDR3. CDR3 amino acids: CASGLDRYEQFF. DNA for the CDR3: TGTGCCAGCGGCCTGGACCGTTATGAGCAGTTCTTC.

This clonotype has only a few counts. The rearrangement uses TRBV20-1 and TRBJ2-1, with 10 bases matching TRBD2. This CDR3 has 14 amino acids. With V trimmed by 3 bases and J by 8 bases, 7 bases remained unmatched. Germline lookup yields CDR1 DFQATT and CDR2 SNEGSKA (reference sequence). CDR3 sequence (DNA): TGCAGTGCTAGGGGGGCTAGCGGGAGACATGAGCAGTTCTTC. As protein: CSARGASGRHEQFF.